A single TCR beta chain is shown here with its context. Its antigen is as yet unknown. The record originates from a study of T cell responses to AZD1222 COVID-19 vaccine. Study results and limitations: None of the repertoires were sampled until the peak T cell response had passed.

Germline V lookup: CDR1 MDHEN, CDR2 SYDVKM. The CDR3 covers 16 residues. Trimming removed 2 bases from V and 1 base from J, with 14 bases in between. Profiling relied on immunoSEQ multiplex PCR, and the TCRdb table lists in-frame clones only, not all of them. This table holds some 150,000 clones, over 80% found once. Sequencing used peripheral blood, obtained 28 days after the second AZD1222 dose. The sequence derives from an adult who received the AZD1222 COVID-19 vaccine. The rearrangement links TRBV28 to TRBJ1-2, with D uncertain. The CDR3 region has the DNA TGTGCCAGCAGTTTAAGCGGGCAGAGCCTTAACTATGGCTACACCTTC. This encodes CASSLSGQSLNYGYTF.